The subject of this entry is one T cell receptor (beta chain). The TCR beta repertoire was assessed by survey-level immunoSEQ sequencing. Clones were read by immunoSEQ multiplex PCR, and TCRdb kept only the in-frame ones, dropping some. The sample lists 60,000 to 75,000 clones, just under 95% occurring once. Germline lookup yields CDR1 SEHNR and CDR2 FQNEAQ (reference sequence). This CDR3 contains 16 residues. V shed 5 bases, J shed 3 bases, and the junction held 8 bases outside the gene matches. The V gene is TRBV7-9, the J gene TRBJ2-7, with TRBD2 identical over 12 bases. Sequencing used PBMCs. The origin of this receptor is a middle-aged man with rheumatoid arthritis. CDR3 amino acids: CASSPGLAGNDYEQYF. CDR3 coding DNA: TGTGCCAGCAGCCCCGGACTAGCGGGAAACGACTACGAGCAGTACTTC.